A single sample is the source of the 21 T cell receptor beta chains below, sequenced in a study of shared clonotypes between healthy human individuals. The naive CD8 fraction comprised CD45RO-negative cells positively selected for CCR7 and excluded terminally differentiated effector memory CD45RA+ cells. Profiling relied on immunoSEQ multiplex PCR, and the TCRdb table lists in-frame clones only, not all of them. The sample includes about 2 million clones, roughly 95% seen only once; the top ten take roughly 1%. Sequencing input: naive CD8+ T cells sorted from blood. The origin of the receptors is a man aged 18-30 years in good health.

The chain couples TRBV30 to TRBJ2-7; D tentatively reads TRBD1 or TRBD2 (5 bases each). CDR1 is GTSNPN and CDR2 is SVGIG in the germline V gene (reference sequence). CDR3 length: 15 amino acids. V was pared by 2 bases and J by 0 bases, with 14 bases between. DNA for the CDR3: TGTGCCTGGAGTTCCTTGGGGGAAAGCTCCTACGAGCAGTACTTC. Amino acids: CAWSSLGESSYEQYF.

CDR3 DNA: TGTGCCAGCAGTTTAGCGGCTGGGGCCAACGTCCTGACTTTC. Translating it yields CASSLAAGANVLTF. The V and J genes are TRBV27 and TRBJ2-6, with D unresolved. Germline V CDR1 and CDR2: MNHEY, SMNVEV (reference sequence). The CDR3 totals 14 residues. V was trimmed by 2 bases and J by 2 bases, leaving 4 bases between them.

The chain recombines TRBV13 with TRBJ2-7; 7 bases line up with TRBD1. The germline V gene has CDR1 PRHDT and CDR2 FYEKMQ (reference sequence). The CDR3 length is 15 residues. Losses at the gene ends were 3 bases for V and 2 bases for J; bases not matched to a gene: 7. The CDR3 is CASSFSGTDAYEQYF. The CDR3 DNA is TGTGCCAGCAGCTTTTCCGGGACAGACGCCTACGAGCAGTACTTC.

In nucleotides, the CDR3 is TGCGCCAGCAGCCTCATAGACAGGCCGAACACTGAAGCTTTCTTT. Its translation: CASSLIDRPNTEAFF. The chain couples TRBV4-1 to TRBJ1-1, with D perhaps matching TRBD1 (6 bases). The CDR3 has 15 residues. CDR1 and CDR2 from the germline V gene are MGHRA and YSYEKL. Trimming shortened V by 4 bases and J by 1 base, and 13 bases separated the two germline ends.

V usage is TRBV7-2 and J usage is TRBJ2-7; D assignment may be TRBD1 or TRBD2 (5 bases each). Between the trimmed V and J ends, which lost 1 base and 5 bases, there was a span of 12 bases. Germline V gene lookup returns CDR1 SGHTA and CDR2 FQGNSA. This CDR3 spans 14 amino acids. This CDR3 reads CASSLVTGPDEQYF. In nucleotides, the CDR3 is TGTGCCAGCAGCTTAGTTACGGGGCCTGACGAGCAGTACTTC. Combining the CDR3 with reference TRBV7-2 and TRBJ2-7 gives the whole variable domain GAGVSQSPSNKVTEKGKDVELRCDPISGHTALYWYRQSLGQGLEFLIYFQGNSAPDKSGLPSDRFSAERTGGSVSTLTIQRTQQEDSAVYLCASSLVTGPDEQYFGPGTRLTVT.

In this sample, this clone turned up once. The CDR3 is CASSLFQAGAGKETQYF. The CDR3 bases are TGTGCCAGCAGTTTATTCCAAGCGGGGGCCGGTAAAGAGACCCAGTACTTC. V is TRBV27 and J is TRBJ2-5; 8 nucleotides agree with TRBD2. CDR3 size: 17 residues. J was trimmed by 3 bases and V by 1 base; bases with no gene match: 10. Germline lookup yields CDR1 MNHEY and CDR2 SMNVEV (reference sequence).

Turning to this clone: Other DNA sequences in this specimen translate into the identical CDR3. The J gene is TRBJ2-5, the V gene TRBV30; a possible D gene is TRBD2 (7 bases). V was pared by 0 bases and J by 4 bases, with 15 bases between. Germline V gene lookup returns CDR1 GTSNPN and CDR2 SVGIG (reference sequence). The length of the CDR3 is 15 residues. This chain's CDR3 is CAWSVLGGLGETQYF. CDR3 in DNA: TGTGCCTGGAGTGTACTGGGGGGGCTAGGAGAGACCCAGTACTTC. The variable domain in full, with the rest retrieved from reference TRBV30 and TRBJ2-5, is SQTIHQWPATLVQPVGSPLSLECTVEGTSNPNLYWYRQAAGRGLQLLFYSVGIGQISSEVPQNLSASRPQDRQFILSSKKLLLSDSGFYLCAWSVLGGLGETQYFGPGTRLLVL.

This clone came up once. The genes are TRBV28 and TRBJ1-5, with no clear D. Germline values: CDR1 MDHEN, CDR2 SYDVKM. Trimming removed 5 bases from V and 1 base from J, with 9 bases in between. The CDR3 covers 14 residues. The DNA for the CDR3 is TGTGCCAGCAGTCCTACAGAGAGCAATCAGCCCCAGCATTTT. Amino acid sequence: CASSPTESNQPQHF. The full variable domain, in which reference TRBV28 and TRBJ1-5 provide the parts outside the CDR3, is DVKVTQSSRYLVKRTGEKVFLECVQDMDHENMFWYRQDPGLGLRLIYFSYDVKMKEKGDIPEGYSVSREKKERFSLILESASTNQTSMYLCASSPTESNQPQHFGDGTRLSIL.

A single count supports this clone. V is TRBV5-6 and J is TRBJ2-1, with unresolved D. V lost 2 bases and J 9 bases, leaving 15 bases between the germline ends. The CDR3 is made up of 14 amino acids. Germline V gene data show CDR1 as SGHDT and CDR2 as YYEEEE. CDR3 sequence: CASSFNPDAPEQFF. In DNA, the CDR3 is TGTGCCAGCAGCTTCAACCCGGACGCCCCTGAGCAGTTCTTC.

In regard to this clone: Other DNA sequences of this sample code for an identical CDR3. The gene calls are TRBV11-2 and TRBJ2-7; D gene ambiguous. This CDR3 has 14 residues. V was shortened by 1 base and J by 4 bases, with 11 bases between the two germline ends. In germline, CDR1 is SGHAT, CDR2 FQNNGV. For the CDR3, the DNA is TGTGCCAGCAGCTTAGTTGGAGTAGGTTACGAGCAGTACTTC. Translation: CASSLVGVGYEQYF. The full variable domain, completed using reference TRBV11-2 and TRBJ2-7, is EAGVAQSPRYKIIEKRQSVAFWCNPISGHATLYWYQQILGQGPKLLIQFQNNGVVDDSQLPKDRFSAERLKGVDSTLKIQPAKLEDSAVYLCASSLVGVGYEQYFGPGTRLTVT.

In DNA, the CDR3 is TGTGCCAGCAGCCTAGCGGGGTTACAAGAGACCCAGTACTTC. It yields the protein CASSLAGLQETQYF. V usage is TRBV9 and J usage is TRBJ2-5; 9 bases line up with TRBD2. The germline V gene encodes CDR1 SGDLS and CDR2 YYNGEE. This CDR3 is 14 amino acids long. V shed 4 bases, J shed 2 bases, and the junction held 3 bases outside the gene matches.

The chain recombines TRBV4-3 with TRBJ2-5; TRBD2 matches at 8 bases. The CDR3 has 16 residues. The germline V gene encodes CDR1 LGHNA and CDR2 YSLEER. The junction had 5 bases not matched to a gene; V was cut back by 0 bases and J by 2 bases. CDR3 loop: CASSQDLSSGQETQYF. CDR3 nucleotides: TGCGCCAGCAGCCAAGATCTGTCTAGCGGGCAAGAGACCCAGTACTTC.

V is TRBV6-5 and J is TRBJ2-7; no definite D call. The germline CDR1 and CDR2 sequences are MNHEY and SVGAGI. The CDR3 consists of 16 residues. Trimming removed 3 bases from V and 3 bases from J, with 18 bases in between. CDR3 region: CASSYSRASTHYEQYF. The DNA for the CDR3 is TGTGCCAGCAGTTATTCCCGGGCATCCACCCACTACGAGCAGTACTTC.

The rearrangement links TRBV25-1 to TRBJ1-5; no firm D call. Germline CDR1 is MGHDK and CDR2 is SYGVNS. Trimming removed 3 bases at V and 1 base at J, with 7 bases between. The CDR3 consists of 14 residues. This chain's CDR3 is CASSEEWSNQPQHF. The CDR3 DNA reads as TGTGCCAGCAGTGAGGAGTGGAGCAATCAGCCCCAGCATTTT.

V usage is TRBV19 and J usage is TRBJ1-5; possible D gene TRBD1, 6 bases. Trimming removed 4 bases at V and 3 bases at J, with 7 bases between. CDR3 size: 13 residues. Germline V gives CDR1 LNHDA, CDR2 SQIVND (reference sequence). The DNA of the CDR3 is TGTGCCAGTAGTAGGGGGCCCAATCAGCCCCAGCATTTT. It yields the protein CASSRGPNQPQHF.

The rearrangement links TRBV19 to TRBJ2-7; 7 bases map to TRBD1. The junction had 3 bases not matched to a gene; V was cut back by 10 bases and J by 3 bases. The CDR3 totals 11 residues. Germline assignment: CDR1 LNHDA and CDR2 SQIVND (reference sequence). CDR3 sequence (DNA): TGTGCCACCTACAGGGGCTACGAGCAGTACTTC. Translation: CATYRGYEQYF.

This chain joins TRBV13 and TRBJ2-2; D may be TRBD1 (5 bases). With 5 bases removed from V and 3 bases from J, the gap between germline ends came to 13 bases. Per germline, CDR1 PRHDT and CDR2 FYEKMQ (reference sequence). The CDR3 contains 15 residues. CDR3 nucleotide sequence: TGTGCCAGCAGCCCAACAGGAACCCACACCGGGGAGCTGTTTTTT. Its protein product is CASSPTGTHTGELFF.

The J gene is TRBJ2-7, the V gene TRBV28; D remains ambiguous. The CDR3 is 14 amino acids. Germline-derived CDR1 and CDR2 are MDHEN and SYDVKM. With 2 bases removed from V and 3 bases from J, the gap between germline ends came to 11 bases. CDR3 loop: CASSLIARLYEQYF. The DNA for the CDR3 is TGTGCCAGCAGTTTAATTGCTAGGCTCTACGAGCAGTACTTC.

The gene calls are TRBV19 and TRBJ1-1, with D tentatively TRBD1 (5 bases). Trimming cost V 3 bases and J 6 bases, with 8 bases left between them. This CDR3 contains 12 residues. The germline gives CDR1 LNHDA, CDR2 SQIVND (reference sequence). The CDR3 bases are TGTGCCAGTAGTATGGGGGGTTCTGAAGCTTTCTTT. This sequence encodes CASSMGGSEAFF. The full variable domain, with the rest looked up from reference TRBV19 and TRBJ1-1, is DGGITQSPKYLFRKEGQNVTLSCEQNLNHDAMYWYRQDPGQGLRLIYYSQIVNDFQKGDIAEGYSVSREKKESFPLTVTSAQKNPTAFYLCASSMGGSEAFFGQGTRLTVV.

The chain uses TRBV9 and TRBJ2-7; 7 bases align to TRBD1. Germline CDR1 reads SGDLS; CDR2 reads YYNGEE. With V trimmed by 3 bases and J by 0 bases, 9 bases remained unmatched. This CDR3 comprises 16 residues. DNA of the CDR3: TGTGCCAGCAGCGCGAATCTACAGGGGCCCTCCTACGAGCAGTACTTC. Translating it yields CASSANLQGPSYEQYF.

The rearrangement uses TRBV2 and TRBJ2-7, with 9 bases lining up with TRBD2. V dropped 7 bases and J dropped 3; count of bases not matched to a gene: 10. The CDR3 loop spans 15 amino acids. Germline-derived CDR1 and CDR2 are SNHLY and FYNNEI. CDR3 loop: CASKEGLAGLYEQYF. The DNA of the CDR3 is TGTGCCAGCAAGGAGGGGCTAGCGGGACTCTACGAGCAGTACTTC.